This T cell receptor beta chain came from a study of T cells in tuberculosis (dated by TCRdb to the late 2010s). For the wider study: To characterize T cells specific for the mycobacterial lipid antigen glucose monomycolate (GMM), the study used CD1B tetramers together with high-throughput TCR immunosequencing. IGRA-negative adolescents, IGRA-positive adolescents with latent tuberculosis and adults with active tuberculosis, approximately 11 per group, were compared in a South African clinical cohort. PBMC from patients with active tuberculosis were archived either before the start of standard anti-tuberculosis treatment or within 7 days of starting that treatment.

A distance of 13 bases separates the germline ends of V and J, which lose 5 bases and 2 bases respectively. Measured from the cysteine to the phenylalanine, the CDR3 is 14 residues long. Left in the record is the CDR3 DNA by itself, 42 bases read in frame from the first base. According to the germline V gene (reference sequence), CDR1 reads MNHEY and CDR2 reads SMNVEV. This specimen's time point label, per the study, means: new active TB diagnosis, blood taken before or within 7 days of starting treatment. Patients with active tuberculosis were defined as newly diagnosed, HIV-seronegative South African adults aged 18 years or older. Confirmation of active tuberculosis was obtained by positive sputum smear microscopy and/or positive M. tuberculosis culture. Immunosequencing of unsorted cryopreserved PBMC covered, on average, approximately 100,000 T cells per clinical donor. For this clone: Its antigen target is currently unknown. Base qualities are not at hand, and no much larger clone is one base apart.

The immunoSEQ multiplex PCR assay was used to generate TCR libraries, with TCR-beta and/or TCR-alpha/delta assays applied to each sample. The amplified TCR libraries were sequenced using the Illumina high-throughput platform. In the source study's methods: Clustering and dimensionality reduction relied on pairwise TCRdist distances among GMM-specific receptors from T cells that were either sorted ex vivo or expanded in vitro. Each clinical repertoire was assigned a mean NN-distance score, defined as the average TCRdist to the nearest 10% of tetramer-positive reference sequences. GEM TCR motif frequency was computed as the fraction of unique TCRs matching known GEM sequences by V/J usage and CDR3 length. Active tuberculosis was classified by linear discriminant analysis with leave-one-out cross-validation, implemented in scikit-learn. Entries here come from immuneACCESS through TCRdb and include only in-frame sequences with V and J called. Some clones fail to appear in such tables; in the studies checked, an unresolved V gene covers under half of the shortfall, and the cause of the remainder is unknown. Clone size and the V and J calls come from that table; the DNA yielded D and trimming. The sample yields tens of thousands of clones; 94% were counted once. Of the sample, almost 4.5% falls within the top ten clones.

Overall study results and their limits: Using GEM motif frequencies, a classifier achieved about 65% accuracy, whereas a classifier built on the diverse GMM-specific repertoire got to roughly 87% accuracy (AUROC approximately 0.93). Smaller mean NN-distances to GMM-specific TCRs were observed in active tuberculosis TCR-alpha repertoires than in IGRA-negative controls, suggesting clonal expansion of GMM-specific TCRs. The smaller NN-distances were partly driven by shorter CDR3-alpha lengths in active tuberculosis patients, and the difference for TCR-beta did not reach statistical significance. Which clinical samples got chosen depended on the availability of cryopreserved specimens, and the active tuberculosis cases were adults, whereas the controls were adolescents.

The sequence came from an adult with tuberculosis. Rearrangement joined TRBV27 to TRBJ2-7; TRBD1 is a weak D gene call, 6 bases matching. Here the sequenced sample was PBMCs, taken at tuberculosis diagnosis. Read as DNA, the sequence is TGTGCCAGCAGTATCCCGGGACATCCCTACGAGCAGTACTTC. Translated, this is CASSIPGHPYEQYF.